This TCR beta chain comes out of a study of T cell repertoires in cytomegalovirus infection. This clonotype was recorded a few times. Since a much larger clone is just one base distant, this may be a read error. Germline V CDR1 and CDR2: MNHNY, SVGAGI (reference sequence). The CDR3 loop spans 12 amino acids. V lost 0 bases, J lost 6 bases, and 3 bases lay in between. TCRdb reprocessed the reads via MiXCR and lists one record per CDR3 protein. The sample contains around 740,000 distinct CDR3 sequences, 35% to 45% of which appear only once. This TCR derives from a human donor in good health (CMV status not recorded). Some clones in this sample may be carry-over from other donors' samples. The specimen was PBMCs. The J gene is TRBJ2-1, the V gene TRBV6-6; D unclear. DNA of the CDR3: TGTGCCAGCAGTTACTCGACCAATGAGCAGTTCTTC. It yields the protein CASSYSTNEQFF.